Shown below are 12 T cell receptor beta chains from a single sample sequenced in a study of cytomegalovirus exposure and HLA in healthy donors. This PCR relied on a set of 60 Vbeta primers and 13 Jbeta primers. Clones were read by immunoSEQ multiplex PCR, and TCRdb kept only the in-frame ones, dropping some. The table has a few hundred thousand clones, around 77% seen once. Sequencing was done on a sample of PBMCs. The receptors shown here come from a woman aged 25 to 39 in good health and CMV-seronegative.

The V gene is TRBV6-6, the J gene TRBJ2-7, with D tentatively TRBD1 (6 bases). The CDR3 sequence is 11 residues long. From germline, CDR1 is MNHNY and CDR2 SVGAGI (reference sequence). Trimming left V 5 bases short and J 6 bases short, with 8 bases between. The DNA for the CDR3 is TGTGCCAGCAGTGAGACAGGCGAGCAGTACTTC. Translated: CASSETGEQYF.

The rearrangement uses TRBV7-6 and TRBJ1-1; D gene unclear. CDR3 size: 16 residues. Germline V gene sequence: CDR1 SGHVS, CDR2 FNYEAQ. Trimming took 2 bases from V and 1 from J, leaving 14 bases between them. CDR3 sequence (DNA): TGTGCCAGCAGCTTATATGAGGGTGATGGGAACACTGAAGCTTTCTTT. It is translated as CASSLYEGDGNTEAFF.

The chain employs TRBV27 and TRBJ1-6; 8 bases line up with TRBD1. The V segment lost 9 bases and the J segment 0 bases; nucleotides outside the gene matches: 7. This CDR3 contains 16 residues. Per the germline V gene, CDR1 is MNHEY and CDR2 is SMNVEV (reference sequence). The CDR3 coding sequence is TGTGCCAGTAACCTCGACAGGGGCTCCTATAATTCACCCCTCCACTTT. Amino acid sequence: CASNLDRGSYNSPLHF.

Details on this clone: Other DNA sequences in this specimen translate into the identical CDR3. The chain combines TRBV5-1 with TRBJ1-2; D unresolved. This CDR3 has 12 residues. The V gene lost 0 bases and the J gene lost 8 bases, with 8 bases spanning the gap. CDR1 and CDR2 from the germline V gene are SGHRS and YFSETQ. The CDR3 region has the DNA TGCGCCAGCAGCTTGGATGCCGCGGGCTACACCTTC. Its protein product is CASSLDAAGYTF.

This chain uses TRBV19 with TRBJ1-5; possibly TRBD1 for D (5 bases). Germline V gene data show CDR1 as LNHDA and CDR2 as SQIVND (reference sequence). V dropped 8 bases and J dropped 8 bases, with 22 bases sitting between them. This CDR3 has 15 residues. CDR3 loop: CASEDVAGGPEPQHF. In DNA, the CDR3 is TGTGCCAGTGAGGATGTGGCGGGGGGTCCGGAGCCCCAGCATTTT.

The chain is built from TRBV10-3 and TRBJ2-6; D is perhaps TRBD1 (6 bases). Trimming removed 4 bases from V and 0 bases from J, with 10 bases in between. The CDR3 is 16 residues long. CDR1 is ENHRY, CDR2 SYGVKD, per germline. CDR3: CAISGNRVSGANVLTF. The CDR3 DNA follows: TGTGCCATCAGTGGTAACAGGGTCTCTGGGGCCAACGTCCTGACTTTC.

This sequence joins TRBV5-1 and TRBJ2-2, with 9 bases identical to TRBD1. The junction had 7 bases not matched to a gene; V was cut back by 1 base and J by 3 bases. The CDR3 covers 17 residues. Germline CDR1 and CDR2: SGHRS and YFSETQ. The DNA for the CDR3 is TGCGCCAGCAGCTTGTATCAGGGACAGGGAGACACCGGGGAGCTGTTTTTT. This translates into CASSLYQGQGDTGELFF.

This clone turned up a few times. The V call is TRBV6-9, the J call TRBJ1-5; 10 nucleotides agree with TRBD1. Looked up from germline, CDR1 is MNHGY and CDR2 is SVAAGI. V lost 3 bases to trimming and J lost 3 bases; unmatched junction nucleotides: 23. The CDR3 is 22 residues long. The CDR3 loop is CASSYWLPGTGDDSNNNQPQHF. Here the CDR3 DNA reads TGTGCCAGCAGTTACTGGTTGCCCGGGACAGGGGACGACAGTAACAACAATCAGCCCCAGCATTTT.

V usage is TRBV11-3 and J usage is TRBJ2-2; D gene unclear. Trimming took off 3 bases at V and 5 bases at J, with 4 bases between the two ends. The CDR3 length is 12 residues. CDR1 is SGHNT, CDR2 YENEEA, per germline. CDR3 sequence: CASSFRTGELFF. CDR3 nucleotide sequence: TGTGCCAGCAGCTTTCGGACCGGGGAGCTGTTTTTT.

This clone was found a few times. The rearrangement joins TRBV5-4 to TRBJ2-1, with D possibly TRBD2 on 6 matching bases. The V gene's germline CDR1 is SGHNT and CDR2 YYREEE (reference sequence). V was shortened by 2 bases and J by 7 bases, with 13 bases between the two germline ends. The CDR3 runs to 14 residues. The CDR3 sequence: CASSLSGASNEQFF. The CDR3 nucleotides read TGTGCCAGCAGCTTATCGGGAGCAAGTAATGAGCAGTTCTTC.

The chain recombines TRBV10-3 with TRBJ2-7, with 9 bases that match TRBD2. CDR1 and CDR2 from the germline V gene are ENHRY and SYGVKD. The J segment lost 3 bases and the V segment lost 2 bases, leaving 2 bases of the junction unmatched. The CDR3 spans 14 residues. The CDR3 sequence: CAISERGRDYEQYF. CDR3 DNA sequence: TGTGCCATCAGTGAGCGCGGGAGGGACTACGAGCAGTACTTC.

The V call is TRBV9, the J call TRBJ1-4, with 10 positions matching TRBD1. Per the germline V gene, CDR1 is SGDLS and CDR2 is YYNGEE. The length of the CDR3 is 14 residues. Unmatched junction bases numbered 4, after V lost 4 bases and J lost 7 bases. CDR3 sequence reads: CASSLGQGSEKLFF. Here the CDR3 DNA reads TGTGCCAGCAGCCTGGGACAGGGGTCTGAAAAACTGTTTTTT.